Detailed here is one TCR beta chain. Different DNA sequences within this sample yield the same CDR3. This CDR3 is built from 15 residues. From germline, CDR1 is SEHNR and CDR2 FQNEAQ (reference sequence). The ends were cut back, 3 bases at V and 1 base at J, with 9 bases in the middle. This record comes from a study of OX40 agonist ivuxolimab in advanced cancers. Libraries were prepared by immunoSEQ multiplex PCR; TCRdb keeps only in-frame clonotypes and omits some of them. Here the sample spans about 12,000 clones, around 76% being singletons. This sequence was found in an adult with an advanced solid tumor such as melanoma, head and neck, liver or kidney cancer. The chain is built from TRBV7-9 and TRBJ2-2, with D possibly matching TRBD2 (6 bases). Here the sequenced sample was CD4+ or CD8+ T cells sorted from blood, taken in a trial of the OX40 agonist ivuxolimab. The CDR3 spells CASSFASVNTGELFF. The CDR3 DNA sequence: TGTGCCAGCAGCTTTGCTAGCGTGAACACCGGGGAGCTGTTTTTT.